The clone carrying this T cell receptor (beta chain) has just a few counts. Its antigen is unidentified. These data come from a study of CD8 T cells in ankylosing spondylitis. The germline V gene has CDR1 SGHRS and CDR2 YFSETQ. With V trimmed by 4 bases and J by 4 bases, 8 bases remained unmatched. The CDR3 totals 17 residues. TCRdb re-called the 5' RACE reads with MiXCR, one entry per CDR3 protein. The table has over 700,000 distinct CDR3 sequences, 15% to 20% seen once. General observations from the study: Ankylosing spondylitis blood appeared to be characterized by a TCR beta motif of 7 to 9 highly homologous variants.

The source material was blood, either unsorted or a sorted T cell fraction (not recorded which). V is TRBV5-1 and J is TRBJ2-3, with 14 positions matching TRBD2. This sequence was found in a male donor with ankylosing spondylitis. In DNA, the CDR3 is TGCGCCAGCAGCCGGACTAGCGGGGGGCCAGGGGCAGATACGCAGTATTTT. Translated: CASSRTSGGPGADTQYF.